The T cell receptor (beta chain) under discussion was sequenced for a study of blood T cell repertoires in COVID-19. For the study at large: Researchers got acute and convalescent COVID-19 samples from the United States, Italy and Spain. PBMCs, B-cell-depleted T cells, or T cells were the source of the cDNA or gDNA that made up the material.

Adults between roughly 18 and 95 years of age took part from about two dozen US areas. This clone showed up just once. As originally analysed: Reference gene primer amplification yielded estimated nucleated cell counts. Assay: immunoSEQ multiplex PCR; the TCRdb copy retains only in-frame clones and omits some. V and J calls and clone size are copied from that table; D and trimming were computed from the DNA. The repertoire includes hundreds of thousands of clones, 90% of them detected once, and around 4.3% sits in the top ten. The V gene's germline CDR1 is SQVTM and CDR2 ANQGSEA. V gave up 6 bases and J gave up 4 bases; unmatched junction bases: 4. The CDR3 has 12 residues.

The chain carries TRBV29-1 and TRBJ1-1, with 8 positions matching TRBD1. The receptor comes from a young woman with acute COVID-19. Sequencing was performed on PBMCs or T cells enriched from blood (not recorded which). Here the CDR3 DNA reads TGCAGCGTCTCCCAGGGGGCCACTGAAGCTTTCTTT. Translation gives CSVSQGATEAFF. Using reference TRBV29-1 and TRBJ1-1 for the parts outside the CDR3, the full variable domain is SAVISQKPSRDICQRGTSLTIQCQVDSQVTMMFWYRQQPGQSLTLIATANQGSEATYESGFVIDKFPISRPNLTFSTLTVSNMSPEDSSIYLCSVSQGATEAFFGQGTRLTVV.